The 31 T cell receptor beta chains listed next were all sequenced from one sample in a study of cytomegalovirus exposure and HLA in healthy donors. It was with 60 Vbeta and 13 Jbeta primers that the PCR ran. The protocol was immunoSEQ multiplex PCR, while the TCRdb copy is restricted to in-frame clones and leaves out a portion. The profile shows 110,000 or so clones, approximately 75% of them singletons. Sequencing input: PBMCs. The receptors were gathered from a man aged 40-49 years in good health and CMV-seronegative.

This chain joins TRBV6-5 and TRBJ2-7; 9 positions match TRBD2. Germline CDR1 is MNHEY and CDR2 is SVGAGI. This CDR3 comprises 13 residues. As DNA, the CDR3 is TGTCGGACGGGGAGTAGCGGGGGCTACGAGCAGTACTTC. Translation gives CRTGSSGGYEQYF.

This chain connects TRBV28 to TRBJ2-1; 11 nucleotides align to TRBD2. The CDR3 contains 12 residues. V shed 6 bases, J shed 16 bases, and the junction held 8 bases outside the gene matches. Looked up from germline, CDR1 is MDHEN and CDR2 is SYDVKM. CDR3 sequence: CASRQTSGVLFF. DNA for the CDR3: TGTGCCAGCAGGCAGACTAGCGGGGTCCTTTTCTTC.

The CDR3 DNA sequence: TGTGCCAGCAGCTCGCTTGGGGGCCAGCCCCAGCATTTT. Translation: CASSSLGGQPQHF. The genes are TRBV7-9 and TRBJ1-5; tentative D call: TRBD1 (6 bases). V gave up 4 bases and J gave up 7 bases, with 11 bases separating them. Germline lookup yields CDR1 SEHNR and CDR2 FQNEAQ (reference sequence). This CDR3 spans 13 amino acids. The whole variable domain, remainder taken from reference TRBV7-9 and TRBJ1-5, is DTGVSQNPRHKITKRGQNVTFRCDPISEHNRLYWYRQTLGQGPEFLTYFQNEAQLEKSRLLSDRFSAERPKGSFSTLEIQRTEQGDSAMYLCASSSLGGQPQHFGDGTRLSIL.

The chain carries TRBV9 and TRBJ1-1; D may be TRBD1 (5 bases). V lost 4 bases, J lost 2 bases, and 15 bases lay in between. CDR3 length: 15 residues. The V gene's germline CDR1 is SGDLS and CDR2 YYNGEE. CDR3 loop: CASSPSGGVNTEAFF. DNA of the CDR3: TGTGCCAGCAGCCCCTCAGGAGGGGTAAACACTGAAGCTTTCTTT.

As concerns this clone: Germline and junction disagree at one end, which may indicate a read error. The rearrangement joins TRBV7-9 to TRBJ1-3; D ambiguous. Germline assignment: CDR1 SEHNR and CDR2 FQNEAQ (reference sequence). The CDR3 totals 16 residues. The CDR3 sequence: CSSSLSNSGSGNTIYF. The CDR3 region has the DNA TGTTCCAGCAGCTTAAGTAACTCGGGCTCTGGAAACACCATATATTTT. The full variable domain, its missing parts supplied by reference TRBV7-9 and TRBJ1-3, is DTGVSQNPRHKITKRGQNVTFRCDPISEHNRLYWYRQTLGQGPEFLTYFQNEAQLEKSRLLSDRFSAERPKGSFSTLEIQRTEQGDSAMYLCSSSLSNSGSGNTIYFGEGSWLTVV.

This sequence joins TRBV25-1 and TRBJ1-2; tentative D call: TRBD1 (6 bases). The germline V and J ends were trimmed by 5 bases and 10 bases, with 14 bases remaining between them. The length of the CDR3 is 12 residues. Germline CDR1 reads MGHDK; CDR2 reads SYGVNS. The CDR3 DNA is TGTGCCAGCAGTAGACTTCAGGGGCCCTACACCTTC. It encodes CASSRLQGPYTF.

V is TRBV19 and J is TRBJ2-7, with 7 bases fitting TRBD1. The trim removed 3 bases at V and 5 bases at J, leaving 4 bases unmatched. The CDR3 consists of 13 residues. The germline V gene encodes CDR1 LNHDA and CDR2 SQIVND (reference sequence). The CDR3 nucleotides are TGTGCCAGTAGTATGAGCGACAGGGACGAGCAGTACTTC. This codes for CASSMSDRDEQYF.

This clone showed up just once. The chain uses TRBV28 and TRBJ2-1; 9 bases fit TRBD2. Unmatched junction bases numbered 10, after V lost 6 bases and J lost 7 bases. This CDR3 is built from 15 residues. CDR1 and CDR2 from the germline V gene are MDHEN and SYDVKM. The CDR3 sequence: CASSLPAGGGNEQFF. Here the CDR3 DNA reads TGTGCCAGCAGCCTCCCAGCGGGAGGTGGGAATGAGCAGTTCTTC.

The J gene is TRBJ1-1, the V gene TRBV18; no firm D call. This CDR3 has 12 amino acids. Per the germline V gene, CDR1 is KGHSH and CDR2 is LQKENI. Trimming shortened V by 5 bases and J by 8 bases, and 12 bases separated the two germline ends. The CDR3 nucleotides are TGTGCCAGCTCAGCTACATCGGGGGAAGCTTTCTTT. Translation gives CASSATSGEAFF. The variable domain in full, completed from reference TRBV18 and TRBJ1-1, reads NAGVMQNPRHLVRRRGQEARLRCSPMKGHSHVYWYRQLPEEGLKFMVYLQKENIIDESGMPKERFSAEFPKEGPSILRIQQVVRGDSAAYFCASSATSGEAFFGQGTRLTVV.

The V and J genes are TRBV7-2 and TRBJ1-2, with TRBD1 matching 9 bases. The CDR3 spans 16 residues. CDR1 is SGHTA and CDR2 is FQGNSA in the germline V gene. V was pared by 6 bases and J by 4 bases, with 12 bases of the junction left unmatched. The CDR3 bases are TGTGCCAGCAGTACCTATCCGGGACAGGGCTCCTATGGCTACACCTTC. It codes for CASSTYPGQGSYGYTF. Variable domain in full (rest from reference TRBV7-2 and TRBJ1-2): GAGVSQSPSNKVTEKGKDVELRCDPISGHTALYWYRQSLGQGLEFLIYFQGNSAPDKSGLPSDRFSAERTGGSVSTLTIQRTQQEDSAVYLCASSTYPGQGSYGYTFGSGTRLTVV.

V usage is TRBV2 and J usage is TRBJ2-1, with D possibly being TRBD1 (7 bases). V was shortened by 8 bases and J by 9 bases, with 23 bases between the two germline ends. The germline gives CDR1 SNHLY, CDR2 FYNNEI. The CDR3 spans 15 residues. The CDR3 reads CASPLRDSGFCEQFF. DNA of the CDR3: TGTGCCAGCCCCCTGCGGGACAGCGGATTCTGTGAGCAGTTCTTC.

V usage is TRBV11-1 and J usage is TRBJ2-4; tentative D call: TRBD1 (6 bases). This CDR3 is 16 amino acids long. Trimming removed 5 bases from V and 1 base from J, with 15 bases in between. Germline V gene lookup returns CDR1 SGHAT and CDR2 FQDESV (reference sequence). CDR3 sequence: CASSLTGNGAKNIQYF. CDR3 DNA sequence: TGTGCCAGCAGCCTCACAGGGAACGGGGCCAAAAACATTCAGTACTTC. The variable domain in full, completed from reference TRBV11-1 and TRBJ2-4, reads EAEVAQSPRYKITEKSQAVAFWCDPISGHATLYWYRQILGQGPELLVQFQDESVVDDSQLPKDRFSAERLKGVDSTLKIQPAELGDSAMYLCASSLTGNGAKNIQYFGAGTRLSVL.

The chain has TRBV2 and TRBJ2-5; D may be TRBD1 (5 bases). The DNA end is a closer match to TRBJ2-7, so the J assignment may be wrong. CDR3 length equals 14 residues. Germline-derived CDR1 and CDR2 are SNHLY and FYNNEI. CDR3 DNA: TGTGCCAGCAGTGAAGGTCAGGGTAGCTACGAGCAGTACTTC. Translating it yields CASSEGQGSYEQYF.

V is TRBV2 and J is TRBJ1-1, with D hard to call. Trimming left V 8 bases short and J 1 base short, with 17 bases between. The CDR3 spans 15 residues. Germline CDR1 reads SNHLY; CDR2 reads FYNNEI. The CDR3 DNA follows: TGTGCCAGCCGCCGTGAAGAGGTCGGGAACACTGAAGCTTTCTTT. It yields the protein CASRREEVGNTEAFF.

V is TRBV28 and J is TRBJ1-5; 7 positions agree with TRBD1. The CDR3 has 20 amino acids. From germline, CDR1 is MDHEN and CDR2 SYDVKM. Trimming at V came to 5 bases and at J to 0 bases, leaving 19 bases not matched to a gene. DNA for the CDR3: TGTGCCAGCAGTCCCGGACCCGGGACAGAGGGTTCTTTTAGCAATCAGCCCCAGCATTTT. Its translation: CASSPGPGTEGSFSNQPQHF.

This chain uses TRBV7-3 with TRBJ2-3; no clear D. Germline loops: CDR1 SGHTA, CDR2 FQGTGA. This CDR3 comprises 15 residues. The V gene lost 0 bases and the J gene lost 0 bases, with 7 bases spanning the gap. The CDR3 sequence is CASSLTWRSTDTQYF. CDR3 nucleotide sequence: TGTGCCAGCAGCTTAACCTGGCGGAGCACAGATACGCAGTATTTT.

The CDR3 DNA reads TGTGCCAGCTCACCCCTGCCCGGCAGCGGGATGGGAGATACGCAGTATTTT. Its translation: CASSPLPGSGMGDTQYF. This sequence joins TRBV18 and TRBJ2-3, with 7 positions matching TRBD2. With 3 bases clipped from V and 5 bases from J, the junction kept 14 bases outside the gene matches. The CDR3 has 17 amino acids. Germline lookup yields CDR1 KGHSH and CDR2 LQKENI. The variable domain in full, completed from reference TRBV18 and TRBJ2-3, reads NAGVMQNPRHLVRRRGQEARLRCSPMKGHSHVYWYRQLPEEGLKFMVYLQKENIIDESGMPKERFSAEFPKEGPSILRIQQVVRGDSAAYFCASSPLPGSGMGDTQYFGPGTRLTVL.

The V call is TRBV11-2, the J call TRBJ2-5; perhaps TRBD2 as D (6 bases). Germline V lookup: CDR1 SGHAT, CDR2 FQNNGV. Between the trimmed V and J ends, which lost 4 bases and 3 bases, there was a span of 15 bases. The CDR3 length is 15 residues. CDR3 sequence (DNA): TGTGCCAGCAGCTCTGTCTGGGAGGCAAAAGAGACCCAGTACTTC. As protein: CASSSVWEAKETQYF.

This clone was seen a handful of times. This chain uses TRBV7-2 with TRBJ2-1; TRBD2 matches at 7 bases. Germline V CDR1 and CDR2: SGHTA, FQGNSA. V shed 3 bases, J shed 8 bases, and the junction held 13 bases outside the gene matches. This CDR3 region has 16 residues. The CDR3 nucleotides are TGTGCCAGCAGCTTTGGTGCGGGAGTGGGTCCCGATGAGCAGTTCTTC. Protein product: CASSFGAGVGPDEQFF.

The chain carries TRBV12-5 and TRBJ2-1, with TRBD2 identical over 9 bases. In germline, CDR1 is LGHNT, CDR2 FRNRAP. This CDR3 is 14 amino acids long. Trimming cost V 3 bases and J 6 bases; bases outside gene matches: 3. The CDR3, as DNA: TGTGCTAGTGGTTTTAGCGGGAGCCCCAATGAGCAGTTCTTC. Translation: CASGFSGSPNEQFF.

This clone was counted once. The chain couples TRBV27 to TRBJ2-3, with 11 bases lining up with TRBD2. Germline V lookup: CDR1 MNHEY, CDR2 SMNVEV (reference sequence). The CDR3 contains 14 residues. V dropped 0 bases and J dropped 11; count of bases not matched to a gene: 4. In DNA, the CDR3 is TGTGCCAGCAGTTTATCTGGGACTAGCGGAAAGCAGTATTTT. It specifies CASSLSGTSGKQYF.

This chain uses TRBV19 with TRBJ1-4; 8 bases map to TRBD1. J was trimmed by 7 bases and V by 6 bases; bases with no gene match: 13. Looked up from germline, CDR1 is LNHDA and CDR2 is SQIVND (reference sequence). The CDR3 has 16 residues. CDR3 region: CASSGPRQGYGEKLFF. In DNA form, the CDR3 reads TGTGCCAGTAGCGGCCCTCGACAGGGGTATGGTGAAAAACTGTTTTTT.

The V gene is TRBV4-2, the J gene TRBJ1-4, with 8 bases that match TRBD1. V gave up 0 bases and J gave up 6 bases; unmatched junction bases: 3. The CDR3 sequence is 15 residues long. CDR1 LGHNA and CDR2 YNFKEQ come from the germline V gene. CDR3 coding DNA: TGTGCCAGCAGCCAAGAGGGGACAGGAGATGAAAAACTGTTTTTT. This codes for CASSQEGTGDEKLFF.

This sequence joins TRBV19 and TRBJ2-7; 11 bases are shared with TRBD2. Germline V gene lookup returns CDR1 LNHDA and CDR2 SQIVND (reference sequence). Trimming at V came to 8 bases and at J to 9 bases, leaving 12 bases not matched to a gene. The CDR3 spans 14 residues. The CDR3 region is CASSITLAGGGQYF. CDR3 DNA: TGTGCCAGTTCTATCACGCTAGCGGGGGGCGGGCAGTACTTC. The full variable domain, its missing parts supplied by reference TRBV19 and TRBJ2-7, is DGGITQSPKYLFRKEGQNVTLSCEQNLNHDAMYWYRQDPGQGLRLIYYSQIVNDFQKGDIAEGYSVSREKKESFPLTVTSAQKNPTAFYLCASSITLAGGGQYFGPGTRLTVT.

The rearrangement uses TRBV7-6 and TRBJ1-1, with a tentative D call TRBD1 (5 bases). V lost 5 bases and J lost 4, with 14 bases in between. This CDR3 region has 14 residues. CDR1 SGHVS and CDR2 FNYEAQ come from the germline V gene. The CDR3 bases are TGTGCCAGCAGCCCAACCAGGGATGGCACTGAAGCTTTCTTT. It is translated as CASSPTRDGTEAFF. Complete variable domain (other parts from reference TRBV7-6 and TRBJ1-1): GAGVSQSPRYKVTKRGQDVALRCDPISGHVSLYWYRQALGQGPEFLTYFNYEAQQDKSGLPNDRFSAERPEGSISTLTIQRTEQRDSAMYRCASSPTRDGTEAFFGQGTRLTVV.

This CDR3 is CASSPRTGLNEQFF. For the CDR3, the DNA is TGTGCCAGCAGCCCCAGGACAGGGTTAAATGAGCAGTTCTTC. The chain has TRBV27 and TRBJ2-1, with TRBD1 identical over 8 bases. The CDR3 loop spans 14 amino acids. J gave up 7 bases and V 6 bases, and 8 bases lay outside the gene matches. Per the germline V gene, CDR1 is MNHEY and CDR2 is SMNVEV (reference sequence).

The chain joins TRBV19 to TRBJ1-2; TRBD1 is a possible D gene (5 bases). The CDR3 consists of 16 residues. The V gene lost 4 bases and the J gene lost 2 bases, with 17 bases spanning the gap. Germline V gene sequence: CDR1 LNHDA, CDR2 SQIVND (reference sequence). This chain's CDR3 is CASSNRDSLLNYGYTF. In DNA, the CDR3 is TGTGCCAGTAGTAACCGCGACAGCCTCCTGAACTATGGCTACACCTTC.

This clone was seen a single time. This sequence joins TRBV6-1 and TRBJ1-1; D is perhaps TRBD1 (6 bases). Germline V gene sequence: CDR1 MNHNS, CDR2 SASEGT. The V end lost 6 bases, the J end lost 1 base, and 9 bases lay between the germline ends. This CDR3 comprises 13 residues. CDR3: CASSTDRNTEAFF. The CDR3 DNA is TGTGCCAGCAGCACGGACAGGAACACTGAAGCTTTCTTT.

The CDR3 here is CASSYFGRGNSPLHF. The CDR3 DNA sequence: TGTGCCAGCAGTTACTTTGGCAGGGGCAATTCACCCCTCCACTTT. V is TRBV6-5 and J is TRBJ1-6; tentatively, D is TRBD1 (6 bases). The CDR3 contains 15 residues. In germline, CDR1 is MNHEY, CDR2 SVGAGI. Trimming removed 1 base at V and 7 bases at J, with 11 bases between.

The CDR3 DNA sequence: TGTGCCAGCTCACCACCGGGGACAGGGGGCGATGGGGTCTATGGCTACACCTTC. The encoded protein is CASSPPGTGGDGVYGYTF. The J gene is TRBJ1-2, the V gene TRBV18, with 12 bases fitting TRBD1. The CDR3 covers 18 residues. J lost 4 bases, V lost 0 bases, and 9 bases had no gene match. Germline lookup yields CDR1 KGHSH and CDR2 LQKENI.

This chain connects TRBV4-2 to TRBJ2-1; 14 bases agree with TRBD2. This CDR3 has 17 residues. Germline V gene data show CDR1 as LGHNA and CDR2 as YNFKEQ. V gave up 3 bases and J gave up 8 bases; unmatched junction bases: 9. The CDR3 spells CASSQATGLAGVYEQFF. CDR3 sequence (DNA): TGTGCCAGCAGCCAGGCTACGGGACTAGCGGGAGTATATGAGCAGTTCTTC.